Listed below are T cell receptor beta chains from one sample, sequenced in a study of blood T cells in healthy people across ages. MiXCR, applied by TCRdb to the 5' RACE reads, yields one record per CDR3 protein. The sample contains approximately 940,000 distinct CDR3 sequences, around 48% of which appear only once. The sequenced sample consisted of blood. The receptors here all came from a man aged 25 to 40 in good health. The CDR3 runs from the conserved cysteine through the conserved F or W. Each record gives: J gene, V gene, D gene, CDR3 length, CDR3 protein. The D gene is left open where the match is weak.

J: TRBJ2-1
V: TRBV27
D: TRBD2
length: 14
CDR3: CASSAGTSFSEQFF

J: TRBJ2-1
V: TRBV19
D: -
length: 14
CDR3: CASSILMMGGEQFF

J: TRBJ2-1
V: TRBV10-2
D: -
length: 16
CDR3: CASSESRGLLQETQFF

J: TRBJ1-1
V: TRBV30
D: -
length: 13
CDR3: CAWTGQMNTEAFF

J: TRBJ2-1
V: TRBV29-1
D: TRBD2
length: 12
CDR3: CSVARGGPEQFF

J: TRBJ2-2
V: TRBV6-1
D: -
length: 17
CDR3: CASSPGRGTANTGELFF

J: TRBJ2-7
V: TRBV7-9
D: -
length: 13
CDR3: CASSPTEAYEQYF

J: TRBJ2-5
V: TRBV10-1
D: -
length: 15
CDR3: CASSLGTASGETQYF

J: TRBJ2-3
V: TRBV12-3/TRBV12-4
D: TRBD2
length: 16
CDR3: CASSLGTSGITDTQYF

J: TRBJ1-5
V: TRBV20-1
D: -
length: 14
CDR3: CSAGRGQGNQPQHF

J: TRBJ1-6
V: TRBV7-2
D: TRBD1
length: 15
CDR3: CASSLVQGANSPLHF

J: TRBJ1-5
V: TRBV18
D: -
length: 16
CDR3: CASSPRAGAPNQPQHF

J: TRBJ1-2
V: TRBV11-3
D: TRBD1
length: 16
CDR3: CASSLEAQGGIYGYTF

J: TRBJ2-3
V: TRBV18
D: -
length: 16
CDR3: CASSLVRGQSTDTQYF